The following is a T cell receptor beta chain sequence with its context. The sample holds many counts of this clonotype. What antigen it recognizes has not been identified. No much larger clone is present one base from it, and per-base qualities are unavailable. This record comes from a study of T cells in Graves' hyperthyroidism and ophthalmopathy (dated by TCRdb to the late 2010s). Background for the entire study: Peripheral blood samples were taken at initial diagnosis, before any treatment was given. Once sampling was done, hyperthyroidism patients were given methimazole at a starting dose of 30 mg daily, whereas ophthalmopathy patients were given high-dose intravenous methylprednisolone. The approximately 100 discovery patients were divided at random into training and test sets in a 7:3 ratio. Prospective prediction of ophthalmopathy was tested in an independent validation cohort of 18 to 20 hyperthyroidism patients and 17 patients who later progressed to ophthalmopathy. The paper reports TCR Vbeta CDR3 sequencing of some 140 peripheral blood samples: 40 to 45 ophthalmopathy, approximately 74 hyperthyroidism and around 17 progressor patients. Thyroid tissue and blood T-cell repertoires from six Graves' hyperthyroidism patients were also compared in the study. A discovery cohort of approximately 100 patients, approximately 44 with Graves' ophthalmopathy and under 60 with stable Graves' hyperthyroidism, was used to find distinguishing TCR V-J signatures.

The full study reports these points: Most expanded thyroid clonotypes (frequency above 0.001) were also detected in blood, a finding suggesting that blood repertoires may reflect thyroid immune responses. Ophthalmopathy was separated from stable hyperthyroidism by a 13 V-J signature model, with 87.88% sensitivity and roughly 81% specificity obtained in cross-validation and 80%/75% obtained in testing. In validation, the model predicted progression to ophthalmopathy a median of about 6 months before onset, with over 60% sensitivity and roughly 72% specificity. No statistical method was used to set the sample size in advance, and investigators knew the group allocation.

Graves' hyperthyroidism was defined as stable when no progression to ophthalmopathy occurred over 18 months of follow-up. Hyperthyroidism patients were newly diagnosed, with disease duration under 2 months, and aged 18 to 65 years. Patients with uncontrolled infections, other autoimmune diseases, pregnancy or lactation were excluded. Diagnoses were based on clinical symptoms, serum thyroxine and TRAb, thyroid ultrasound and orbital computed tomography. PBMCs were isolated from 7.5 to 10 ml of fresh peripheral blood by Ficoll-Paque density gradient centrifugation. Total RNA was extracted using Trizol reagent, and RNA quality was assessed on an Agilent 2100 Bioanalyzer. Trimming accounts for 5 bases at V and 4 bases at J, while the number of junction bases matched to no gene is 7. The germline V gene (reference sequence) sets CDR1 to DFQATT and CDR2 to SNEGSKA. Measured from the cysteine to the phenylalanine, the CDR3 is 15 residues long. Solely the CDR3 DNA is kept, with 45 bases framed from the first base.

Amplification of TCR beta CDR3 regions was carried out from RNA transcripts. A first-round RT-PCR of the TCR CDR3 used the HTBI primer set with the Qiagen OneStep RT-PCR kit. Libraries were constructed in a second round of multiplex PCR, after which size selection and purification were carried out. The libraries were sequenced on an Illumina HiSeq2000 using paired-end 100 bp reads. The study's processing was this. SOAPnuke was used to process the raw data, throwing out any read that contained adapters or uncalled bases, had a mean Phred below 15, or lacked an exact constant-primer or identifier match. COPE v1.2.5 was used to merge the high-quality paired reads, and each unique nucleotide sequence was defined as a clonotype. MiTCR v1.1 was used to align the clonotypes against IMGT TRBV, TRBD and TRBJ reference segments. The analysis was restricted to V-J combinations with a frequency above 0.0001, which together covered roughly 99% of the repertoires. A TCS score was defined as the ratio of F50 (clonal expansion) to E x V (chaos), with BLOSUM62-based TCRdist applied between CDR3 peptides within each V-J. Welch's t-statistics and random forest reduced 500 to 550 V-J features to 10 to 15, which were used in a naive Bayes classifier (R e1071). Thyroid-blood repertoire similarity was quantified with the Morisita-Horn index. TCRdb trimmed the raw reads at Q25, called clones with MiXCR and kept productive beta chains. Each entry is one CDR3 protein sequence, shown with its most common DNA and genes. The V and J calls and clone size come from TCRdb's table, not from the authors' own analysis. The sample data list roughly 840,000 distinct CDR3 sequences, and roughly 40% of these were observed just once. The top ten clonotypes cover about 8.9% of the sample.

Material for sequencing was blood. The rearrangement joined TRBV20-1 to TRBJ2-5; 13 of the junction bases match TRBD2. The TCR sequence derives from a man between 18 and 29 years old with Graves' hyperthyroidism. CDR3 protein: CSAAWGLAGRETQYF. The DNA sequence is given as TGCAGTGCTGCATGGGGACTAGCGGGGCGAGAGACCCAGTACTTC.